Listed below are T cell receptor beta chains from one sample, sequenced in a study of human T cells and chemical hapten exposure. One entry per CDR3 protein, called by TCRdb with MiXCR from the RACE reads. This table holds some 170,000 distinct CDR3 sequences, about 27% found once. Sequences were derived from whole blood, sampled in connection with sensitization to the hapten diphenylcyclopropenone (DPC). These receptors all stem from a woman aged 18-29 years with alopecia areata. Some clones in this sample may be carry-over from other donors' samples. CDR3s include the opening cysteine and the closing phenylalanine or tryptophan. Each record gives: CDR3 protein, J gene, V gene.

CDR3aa: CASSPDDTEAFF
j_gene: TRBJ1-1
v_gene: TRBV9

CDR3aa: CATSRDRLAQETQYF
j_gene: TRBJ2-5
v_gene: TRBV15

CDR3aa: CASSLAWSGDQQYF
j_gene: TRBJ2-3
v_gene: TRBV5-6

CDR3aa: CASSLSGANEQFF
j_gene: TRBJ2-1
v_gene: TRBV5-1

CDR3aa: CASKFWGTEAFF
j_gene: TRBJ1-1
v_gene: TRBV12-3/TRBV12-4

CDR3aa: CASSLRRGYEQYF
j_gene: TRBJ2-7
v_gene: TRBV5-6

CDR3aa: CSASLGNSDQPQHF
j_gene: TRBJ1-5
v_gene: TRBV20-1

CDR3aa: CASSPGLAGAGSSYNEQFF
j_gene: TRBJ2-1
v_gene: TRBV9

CDR3aa: CATRGSTGELFF
j_gene: TRBJ2-2
v_gene: TRBV6-4

CDR3aa: CASSPDPSYNEQFF
j_gene: TRBJ2-1
v_gene: TRBV18

CDR3aa: CASSQGPTGGRNEKLFF
j_gene: TRBJ1-4
v_gene: TRBV6-6

CDR3aa: CASSLISTQEQFF
j_gene: TRBJ2-1
v_gene: TRBV7-3

CDR3aa: CASRSGGAKNIQYF
j_gene: TRBJ2-4
v_gene: TRBV6-2/TRBV6-3

CDR3aa: CSARVREGFRGYTF
j_gene: TRBJ1-2
v_gene: TRBV20-1

CDR3aa: CSATVRTSGSFYEQYF
j_gene: TRBJ2-7
v_gene: TRBV20-1

CDR3aa: CASSGRGIPSGANVLTF
j_gene: TRBJ2-6
v_gene: TRBV6-2/TRBV6-3

CDR3aa: CASSQYGTSTEAFF
j_gene: TRBJ1-1
v_gene: TRBV4-2

CDR3aa: CASSIRGLVQPQHF
j_gene: TRBJ1-5
v_gene: TRBV19

CDR3aa: CATLGRLKNTEAFF
j_gene: TRBJ1-1
v_gene: TRBV6-5

CDR3aa: CASSLVTGDGTYEQYF
j_gene: TRBJ2-7
v_gene: TRBV7-7

CDR3aa: CASSPMGQSNTIYF
j_gene: TRBJ1-3
v_gene: TRBV18

CDR3aa: CASSLSEGQKEYF
j_gene: TRBJ2-7
v_gene: TRBV6-2/TRBV6-3

CDR3aa: CASSTSNEQFF
j_gene: TRBJ2-1
v_gene: TRBV7-6

CDR3aa: CASSPEMYGELFF
j_gene: TRBJ2-2
v_gene: TRBV6-4

CDR3aa: CASSPLLAGNNEQFF
j_gene: TRBJ2-1
v_gene: TRBV3-1

CDR3aa: CARSIGTAGQPQHF
j_gene: TRBJ1-5
v_gene: TRBV19

CDR3aa: CASIPGQGRANVLTF
j_gene: TRBJ2-6
v_gene: TRBV6-2/TRBV6-3

CDR3aa: CASSSRDLPSSYEQYF
j_gene: TRBJ2-7
v_gene: TRBV27

CDR3aa: CASSYLIAASYEQYF
j_gene: TRBJ2-7
v_gene: TRBV6-2/TRBV6-3

CDR3aa: CCGLQGNGHTF
j_gene: TRBJ1-2
v_gene: TRBV29-1

CDR3aa: CASSLQAGTSGANTGELFF
j_gene: TRBJ2-2
v_gene: TRBV7-3

CDR3aa: CSVDPGLVYNEQFF
j_gene: TRBJ2-1
v_gene: TRBV29-1

CDR3aa: CSASGSRDQPQHF
j_gene: TRBJ1-5
v_gene: TRBV20-1

CDR3aa: CASSSPGDRARYTF
j_gene: TRBJ1-2
v_gene: TRBV7-9

CDR3aa: CASSLYSSPLHF
j_gene: TRBJ1-6
v_gene: TRBV7-2

CDR3aa: CSARTGSGELFF
j_gene: TRBJ2-2
v_gene: TRBV29-1

CDR3aa: CSSPGRMNTEAFF
j_gene: TRBJ1-1
v_gene: TRBV29-1

CDR3aa: CASSQTILAGDSYEQYF
j_gene: TRBJ2-7
v_gene: TRBV4-3

CDR3aa: CASSQEARGYEQYF
j_gene: TRBJ2-7
v_gene: TRBV4-3

CDR3aa: CASTPRGTSGSPEQYF
j_gene: TRBJ2-7
v_gene: TRBV27

CDR3aa: CASRETDRSNQPQHF
j_gene: TRBJ1-5
v_gene: TRBV6-1

CDR3aa: CASSFATYGYTF
j_gene: TRBJ1-2
v_gene: TRBV7-2

CDR3aa: CATSDFTDTQYF
j_gene: TRBJ2-3
v_gene: TRBV24-1

CDR3aa: CASSPPRLAVAKNIQYF
j_gene: TRBJ2-4
v_gene: TRBV19